Listed below are T cell receptor beta chains from one sample, sequenced in a study of lung T cells in sarcoidosis with Löfgren's syndrome. MiXCR, applied by TCRdb to the reads, yields one record per CDR3 protein. Altogether tens of thousands of distinct CDR3 sequences are present, about 20% being singletons, with the ten largest covering about 2.5%. Sequencing used CD4+ T cells from PBMCs. These TCRs come from a human donor with sarcoidosis (Löfgren's syndrome or another form), or a control subject (not recorded which). Each CDR3 is given with its conserved first and last residue. The D gene is left open where the match is weak.

TRBV6-1,NA,CASSAGVGNQPQHF
TRBV6-1,NA,CATARGGSDNEQFF
TRBV7-2,TRBD2,CASSFSGSGTDTQYF
TRBV19,NA,CASSLRNSPLHF
TRBV27,NA,CATRGLSGANVLTF
TRBV2,NA,CASSVMGREAQPQHF
TRBV20-1,TRBD1,CSASPGQGYTGELFF
TRBV12-5,NA,CASGKTIHRGIYTEAFF
TRBV6-5,NA,CARSNAGPRGEFF
TRBV20-1,TRBD2,CSGDEAGDQETQYF
TRBV10-2,NA,CASRVNTEAFF
TRBV7-8,NA,CASRFGDRQNQPQHF
TRBV12-3/TRBV12-4,TRBD1,CASSAMGQGRGPQHF
TRBV6-1,NA,CASSVKYTDTQYF
TRBV27,NA,CASQGRSFGNSPLHF
TRBV2,NA,CASRSDPEPQHF
TRBV2,NA,CASIDQGAGTEAFF
TRBV6-1,NA,CASSEVQRTYEQYF
TRBV3-1,NA,CASQVGGRTGELFF
TRBV2,NA,CASSPRGVQPQHF
TRBV3-1,TRBD2,CASSQLLATHNEQFF
TRBV27,NA,CASSNHGQNYGYTF
TRBV14,NA,CASSPSHGLKYF
TRBV15,NA,CATRDTATYGYTF
TRBV20-1,NA,CIPLQGTSTDTQYF
TRBV20-1,NA,CSARWKNTEAFF
TRBV20-1,NA,CSARAAVLWNTEAFF
TRBV27,TRBD1,CASSRQGADFSGNTIYF
TRBV28,TRBD1,CASSDLRQGASGELFF
TRBV4-3,NA,CASSQATGYTEAFF
TRBV19,TRBD2,CASKPSGGIQYF
TRBV7-6,TRBD1,CASSQRTGTHQPQHF
TRBV28,NA,CASSLISVSTDTQYF
TRBV12-3/TRBV12-4,NA,CASSLIVGNEKLFF
TRBV27,NA,CASSSHARQPLSYEQYF
TRBV20-1,TRBD2,CSARGSAGGYNEQFF
TRBV12-3/TRBV12-4,TRBD2,CASSGGLAGMYNEQFF
TRBV5-6,TRBD1,CASSVDRGWNNEQFF
TRBV9,NA,CASSVGLLTDTQYF
TRBV18,NA,CASSSGMGNEQFF
TRBV6-1,NA,CASRDSGSSGNTIYF
TRBV6-1,NA,CASSSQTAVYSNQPQHF
TRBV24-1,NA,CATSDPPRGFYEQYF
TRBV2,NA,CASSRTDRGQPQHF
TRBV2,TRBD1,CASSPTGADTQYF
TRBV20-1,TRBD1,CSARDQGQRETQYF
TRBV24-1,TRBD2,CATSDSGLAGLQETQYF
TRBV7-2,NA,CASSLVAPSRTYEQYF
TRBV5-1,TRBD1,CASSLPGQGARNTIYF
TRBV29-1,NA,CSVGADSNQPQHF
TRBV19,NA,CASSAQGDTQYF
TRBV12-3/TRBV12-4,TRBD1,CASSWTGGRNQPQHF
TRBV24-1,NA,CATSEPATRGGQETQYF
TRBV7-2,TRBD2,CASSLVGSGFDSYNELFF
TRBV27,TRBD1,CASSPLDRVRADTQYF